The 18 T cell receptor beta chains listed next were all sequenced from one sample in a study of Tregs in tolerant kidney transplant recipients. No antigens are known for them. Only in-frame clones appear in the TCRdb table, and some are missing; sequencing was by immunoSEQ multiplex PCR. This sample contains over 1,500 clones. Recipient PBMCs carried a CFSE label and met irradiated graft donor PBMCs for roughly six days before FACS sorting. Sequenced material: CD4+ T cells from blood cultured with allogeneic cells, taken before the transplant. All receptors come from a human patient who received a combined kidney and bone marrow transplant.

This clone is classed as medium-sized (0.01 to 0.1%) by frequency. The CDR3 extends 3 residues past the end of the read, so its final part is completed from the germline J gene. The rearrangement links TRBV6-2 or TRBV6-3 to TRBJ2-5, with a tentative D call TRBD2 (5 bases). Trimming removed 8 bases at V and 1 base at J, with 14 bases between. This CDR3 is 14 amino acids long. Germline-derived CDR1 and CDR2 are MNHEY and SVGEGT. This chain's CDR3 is CASALSAGQETQYF. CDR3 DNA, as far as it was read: TGTGCCAGCGCCCTGTCGGCGGGCCAAGAGACC.

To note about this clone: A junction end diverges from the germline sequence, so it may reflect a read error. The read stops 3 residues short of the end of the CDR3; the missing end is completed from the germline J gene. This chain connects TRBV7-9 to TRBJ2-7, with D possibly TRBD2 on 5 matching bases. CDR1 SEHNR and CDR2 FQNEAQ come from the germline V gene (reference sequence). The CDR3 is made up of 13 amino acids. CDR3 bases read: TGTGCCAGCTGCTTCTTTCTCCGGGGCGAG. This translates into CASCFFLRGE. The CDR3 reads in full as CASCFFLRGEQYF.

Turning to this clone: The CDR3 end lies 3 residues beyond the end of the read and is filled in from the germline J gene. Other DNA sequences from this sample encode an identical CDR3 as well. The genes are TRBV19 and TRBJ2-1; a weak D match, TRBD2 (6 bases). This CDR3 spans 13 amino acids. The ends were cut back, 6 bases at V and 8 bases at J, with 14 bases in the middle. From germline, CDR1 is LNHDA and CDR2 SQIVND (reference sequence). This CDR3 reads CASSPIGGYEQFF. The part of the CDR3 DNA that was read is TGTGCCAGTAGCCCCATCGGAGGGTATGAG. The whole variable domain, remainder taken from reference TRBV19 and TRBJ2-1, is DGGITQSPKYLFRKEGQNVTLSCEQNLNHDAMYWYRQDPGQGLRLIYYSQIVNDFQKGDIAEGYSVSREKKESFPLTVTSAQKNPTAFYLCASSPIGGYEQFFGPGTRLTVL.

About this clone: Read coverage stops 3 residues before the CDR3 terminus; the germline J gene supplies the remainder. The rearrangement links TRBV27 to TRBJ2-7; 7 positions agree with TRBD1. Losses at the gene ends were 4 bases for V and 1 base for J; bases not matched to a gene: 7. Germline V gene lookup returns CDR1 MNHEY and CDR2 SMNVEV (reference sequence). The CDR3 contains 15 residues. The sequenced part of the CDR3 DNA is TGTGCCAGCAGTTACAGGGGAATGATATCCTACGAG. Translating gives CASSYRGMISYE. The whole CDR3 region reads CASSYRGMISYEQYF.

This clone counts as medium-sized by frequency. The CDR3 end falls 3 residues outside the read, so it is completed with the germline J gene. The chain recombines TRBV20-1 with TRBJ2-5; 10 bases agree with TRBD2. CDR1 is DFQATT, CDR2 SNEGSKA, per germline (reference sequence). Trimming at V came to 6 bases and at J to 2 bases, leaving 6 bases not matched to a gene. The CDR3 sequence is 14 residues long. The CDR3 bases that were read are TGCAGTGCCCCAGCGACTAGCGGGCAAGAGACC. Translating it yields CSAPATSGQET. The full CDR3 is CSAPATSGQETQYF.

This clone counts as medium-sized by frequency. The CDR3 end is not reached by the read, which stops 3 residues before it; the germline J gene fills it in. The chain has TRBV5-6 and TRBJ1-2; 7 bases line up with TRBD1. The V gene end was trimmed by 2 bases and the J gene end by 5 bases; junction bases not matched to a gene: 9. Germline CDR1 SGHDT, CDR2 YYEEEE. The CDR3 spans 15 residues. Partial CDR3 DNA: TGTGCCAGCAGCTTCACCGGGACAGAAGCTTATGGC. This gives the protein CASSFTGTEAYG. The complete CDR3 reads CASSFTGTEAYGYTF.

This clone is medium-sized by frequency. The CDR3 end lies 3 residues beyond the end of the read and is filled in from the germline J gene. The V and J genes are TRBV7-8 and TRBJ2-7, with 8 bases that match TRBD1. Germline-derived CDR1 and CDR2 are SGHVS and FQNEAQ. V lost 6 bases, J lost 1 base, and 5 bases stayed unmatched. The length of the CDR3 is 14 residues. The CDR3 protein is CASSRRDRSYEQYF. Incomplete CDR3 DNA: TGTGCCAGCAGTCGCCGGGACAGGTCCTACGAG.

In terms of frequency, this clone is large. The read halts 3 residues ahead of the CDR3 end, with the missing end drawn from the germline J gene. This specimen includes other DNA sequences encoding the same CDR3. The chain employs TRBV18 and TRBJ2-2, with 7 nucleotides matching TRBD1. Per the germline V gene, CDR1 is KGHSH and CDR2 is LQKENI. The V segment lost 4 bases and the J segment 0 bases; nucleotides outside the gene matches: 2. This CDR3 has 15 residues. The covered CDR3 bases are TGTGCCAGCTCACTGGACAGGACGAACACCGGGGAG. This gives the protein CASSLDRTNTGE. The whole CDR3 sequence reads CASSLDRTNTGELFF.

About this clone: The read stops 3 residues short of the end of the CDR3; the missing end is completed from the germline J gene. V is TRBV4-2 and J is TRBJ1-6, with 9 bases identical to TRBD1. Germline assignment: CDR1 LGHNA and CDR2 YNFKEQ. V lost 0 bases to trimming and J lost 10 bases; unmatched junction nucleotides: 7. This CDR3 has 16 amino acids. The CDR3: CASSQEGQGPKSPLHF. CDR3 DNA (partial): TGTGCCAGCAGCCAAGAGGGACAGGGTCCAAAGTCACCC.

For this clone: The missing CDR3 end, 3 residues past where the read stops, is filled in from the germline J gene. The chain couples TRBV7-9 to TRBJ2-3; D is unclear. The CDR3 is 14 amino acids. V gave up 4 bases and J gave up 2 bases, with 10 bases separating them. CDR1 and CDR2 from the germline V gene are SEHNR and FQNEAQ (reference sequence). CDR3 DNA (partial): TGTGCCAGCAGCTCCTCCGTGGCCACAGATACG. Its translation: CASSSSVATDT. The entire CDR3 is CASSSSVATDTQYF. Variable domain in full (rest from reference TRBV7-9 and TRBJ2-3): DTGVSQNPRHKITKRGQNVTFRCDPISEHNRLYWYRQTLGQGPEFLTYFQNEAQLEKSRLLSDRFSAERPKGSFSTLEIQRTEQGDSAMYLCASSSSVATDTQYFGPGTRLTVL.

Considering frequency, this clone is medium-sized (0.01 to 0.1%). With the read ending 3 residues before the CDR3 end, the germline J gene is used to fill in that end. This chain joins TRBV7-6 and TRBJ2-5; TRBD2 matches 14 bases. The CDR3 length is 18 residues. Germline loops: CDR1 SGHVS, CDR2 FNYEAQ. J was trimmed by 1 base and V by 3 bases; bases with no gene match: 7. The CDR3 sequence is CASSFFRTSGGTQETQYF. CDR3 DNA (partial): TGTGCCAGCAGCTTCTTCCGGACTAGCGGGGGGACCCAAGAGACC. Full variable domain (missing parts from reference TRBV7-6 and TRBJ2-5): GAGVSQSPRYKVTKRGQDVALRCDPISGHVSLYWYRQALGQGPEFLTYFNYEAQQDKSGLPNDRFSAERPEGSISTLTIQRTEQRDSAMYRCASSFFRTSGGTQETQYFGPGTRLLVL.

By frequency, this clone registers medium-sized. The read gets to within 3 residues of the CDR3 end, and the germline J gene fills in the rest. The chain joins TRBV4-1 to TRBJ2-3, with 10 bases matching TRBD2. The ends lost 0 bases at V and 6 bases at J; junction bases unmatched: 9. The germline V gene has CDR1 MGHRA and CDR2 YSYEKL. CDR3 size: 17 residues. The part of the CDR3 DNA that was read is TGCGCCAGCAGCCAAGATATGGCCCTAGCGGGAGTTGATACG. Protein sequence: CASSQDMALAGVDT. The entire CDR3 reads CASSQDMALAGVDTQYF.

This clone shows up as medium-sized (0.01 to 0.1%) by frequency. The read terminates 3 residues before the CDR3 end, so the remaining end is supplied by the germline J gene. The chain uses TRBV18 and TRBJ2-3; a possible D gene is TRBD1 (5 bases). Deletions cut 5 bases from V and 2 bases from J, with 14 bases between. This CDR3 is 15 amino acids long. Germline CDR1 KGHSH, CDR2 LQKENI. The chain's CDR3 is CASSNQGTFTDTQYF. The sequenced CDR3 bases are TGTGCCAGCTCAAACCAGGGCACCTTCACAGATACG.

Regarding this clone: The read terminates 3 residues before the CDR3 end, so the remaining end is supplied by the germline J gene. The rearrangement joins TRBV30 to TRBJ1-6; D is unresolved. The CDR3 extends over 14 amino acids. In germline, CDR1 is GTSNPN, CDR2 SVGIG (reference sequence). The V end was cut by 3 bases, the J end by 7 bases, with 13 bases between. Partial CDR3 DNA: TGTGCCTGGAGGCAGGATGCCTTGAATTCACCC. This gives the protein CAWRQDALNSP. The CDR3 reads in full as CAWRQDALNSPLHF.

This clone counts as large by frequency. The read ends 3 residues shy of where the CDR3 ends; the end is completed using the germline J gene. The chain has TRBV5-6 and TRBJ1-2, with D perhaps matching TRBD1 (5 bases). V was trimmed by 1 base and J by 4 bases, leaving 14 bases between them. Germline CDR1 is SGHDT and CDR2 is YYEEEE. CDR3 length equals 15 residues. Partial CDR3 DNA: TGTGCCAGCAGCTTGAGAGAGGGGCGAGGCTATGGC. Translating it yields CASSLREGRGYG. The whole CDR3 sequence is CASSLREGRGYGYTF.

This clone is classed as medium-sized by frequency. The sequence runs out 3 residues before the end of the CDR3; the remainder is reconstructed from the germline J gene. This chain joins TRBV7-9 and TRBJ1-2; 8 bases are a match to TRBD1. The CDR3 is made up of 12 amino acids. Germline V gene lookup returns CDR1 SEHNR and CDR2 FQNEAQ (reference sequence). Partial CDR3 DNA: TGTGCCAGCAGCCCTCCGGGACAGGAA. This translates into CASSPPGQE. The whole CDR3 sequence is CASSPPGQEYTF.

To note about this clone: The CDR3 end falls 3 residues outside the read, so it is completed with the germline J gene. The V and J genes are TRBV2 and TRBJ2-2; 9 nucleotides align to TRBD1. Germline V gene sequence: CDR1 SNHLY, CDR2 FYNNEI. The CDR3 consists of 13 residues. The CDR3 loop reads CASGDRAREKLFF. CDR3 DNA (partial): TGTGCCAGCGGGGACAGGGCCCGTGAAAAG.

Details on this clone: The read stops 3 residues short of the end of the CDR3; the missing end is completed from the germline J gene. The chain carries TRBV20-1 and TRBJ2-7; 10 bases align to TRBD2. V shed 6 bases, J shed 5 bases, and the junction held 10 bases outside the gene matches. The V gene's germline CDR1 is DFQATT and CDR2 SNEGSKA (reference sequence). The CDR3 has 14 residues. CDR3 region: CSAQGGLANHEQYF. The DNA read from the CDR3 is TGCAGTGCCCAGGGGGGACTAGCGAATCACGAG.